The 17 T cell receptor beta chains presented below share a single source sample, sequenced in a study of identifying expanded T cells in peripheral blood. Generated by immunoSEQ multiplex PCR, the TCRdb table keeps only in-frame clones and is missing some. Among around 90,000 clones listed, about 91% were seen once. The sample consisted of blood. The receptor set was obtained from a person between 18 and 70 years old in good health.

This clone was counted only a few times. This chain links TRBV28 with TRBJ1-1, with 11 bases identical to TRBD1. The V gene end was trimmed by 6 bases and the J gene end by 5 bases; junction bases not matched to a gene: 8. Germline assignment: CDR1 MDHEN and CDR2 SYDVKM. The length of the CDR3 is 15 residues. The CDR3 here is CASRRAGTGGTEAFF. The DNA of the CDR3 is TGTGCCAGCAGACGAGCAGGGACAGGGGGAACTGAAGCTTTCTTT.

This clone was seen only a few times. V and J are TRBV6-4 and TRBJ1-2; TRBD1 agrees at 9 bases. The length of the CDR3 is 13 residues. Germline CDR1 MRHNA, CDR2 SNTAGT. V trimming: 0 bases; J trimming: 7 bases; junction bases outside the gene matches: 0. CDR3 nucleotide sequence: TGTGCCAGCAGTGACTCGGACAGGGGTGGCTACACCTTC. This codes for CASSDSDRGGYTF.

The CDR3 is CASSSGTGWNTEAFF. CDR3 DNA: TGCGCCAGCAGCTCCGGGACAGGCTGGAACACTGAAGCTTTCTTT. J is TRBJ1-1 and V is TRBV5-1; 8 bases are a match to TRBD1. Trimming at V came to 3 bases and at J to 1 base, leaving 5 bases not matched to a gene. This CDR3 region has 15 residues. Germline-derived CDR1 and CDR2 are SGHRS and YFSETQ.

The CDR3 spells CASSQRTGTYEQYF. CDR3 DNA sequence: TGCGCCAGCAGCCAACGGACAGGAACCTACGAGCAGTACTTC. This chain links TRBV4-1 with TRBJ2-7; TRBD1 agrees at 7 bases. Looked up from germline, CDR1 is MGHRA and CDR2 is YSYEKL. The CDR3 extends over 14 amino acids. The ends lost 2 bases at V and 2 bases at J; junction bases unmatched: 3.

The V call is TRBV10-3, the J call TRBJ2-5; TRBD1 agrees at 9 bases. This CDR3 contains 14 residues. Unmatched junction bases numbered 11, after V lost 10 bases and J lost 5 bases. Germline V lookup: CDR1 ENHRY, CDR2 SYGVKD. CDR3 in amino acids: CATGDRENRETQYF. The CDR3 DNA follows: TGTGCCACGGGGGACAGGGAAAATCGGGAGACCCAGTACTTC.

This chain uses TRBV5-1 with TRBJ1-5; D possibly corresponds to TRBD1 (5 bases). CDR1 and CDR2 (germline): SGHRS, YFSETQ. The length of the CDR3 is 13 residues. V lost 4 bases and J 6 bases, leaving 11 bases between the germline ends. CDR3 in amino acids: CASSLGGGQPQHF. The CDR3 coding sequence is TGCGCCAGCAGCCTGGGGGGTGGTCAGCCCCAGCATTTT.

The CDR3 coding sequence is TGTGCCAGCAGCTTAGCGCTTGGTGAGCAGTTCTTC. Residues: CASSLALGEQFF. The chain employs TRBV7-9 and TRBJ2-1; D gene ambiguous. With 0 bases removed from V and 9 bases from J, the gap between germline ends came to 6 bases. Germline CDR1 is SEHNR and CDR2 is FQNEAQ (reference sequence). CDR3 size: 12 residues.

This clone was seen only once. V and J are TRBV5-4 and TRBJ2-7; possible D gene TRBD1, 5 bases. Germline CDR1 is SGHNT and CDR2 is YYREEE (reference sequence). The germline V and J ends were trimmed by 0 bases and 3 bases, with 7 bases remaining between them. CDR3 length equals 13 residues. The CDR3 spells CASSLEGVYEQYF. CDR3 coding DNA: TGTGCCAGCAGCTTGGAAGGGGTCTACGAGCAGTACTTC.

V is TRBV27 and J is TRBJ1-6, with TRBD1 matching over 9 bases. Germline V gene sequence: CDR1 MNHEY, CDR2 SMNVEV (reference sequence). CDR3 length: 14 residues. V lost 9 bases and J lost 4; bases outside the gene matches: 4. DNA for the CDR3: TGTGCCAGTACAGGGGGCGCGTATAATTCACCCCTCCACTTT. Amino acids: CASTGGAYNSPLHF.

CDR3 in amino acids: CASSIRLAHREQYF. CDR3 nucleotides: TGTGCCAGTAGTATACGGCTAGCGCATAGGGAGCAGTACTTC. The rearrangement joins TRBV19 to TRBJ2-7, with TRBD2 as a possible D gene (6 bases). V dropped 2 bases and J dropped 7 bases, with 15 bases sitting between them. CDR3 length: 14 residues. CDR1 and CDR2 (germline): LNHDA, SQIVND (reference sequence).

CDR3: CASSLQTGPGGDQYF. The CDR3 region has the DNA TGTGCCAGCAGCCTACAGACAGGGCCCGGGGGGGACCAGTACTTC. The J gene is TRBJ2-5, the V gene TRBV5-8; D might be TRBD2 (8 bases). Germline V gene data show CDR1 as SGHTS and CDR2 as YDEGEE. The CDR3 length is 15 residues. V lost 4 bases, J lost 10 bases, and 23 bases lay in between. The full variable domain, its missing parts supplied by reference TRBV5-8 and TRBJ2-5, is EAGVTQSPTHLIKTRGQQATLRCSPISGHTSVYWYQQALGLGLQFLLWYDEGEERNRGNFPPRFSGRQFPNYSSELNVNALELEDSALYLCASSLQTGPGGDQYFGPGTRLLVL.

The gene calls are TRBV7-3 and TRBJ2-1; no clear D gene. The CDR3 consists of 15 residues. V lost 5 bases and J lost 8, with 19 bases in between. Germline loops: CDR1 SGHTA, CDR2 FQGTGA. In DNA, the CDR3 is TGTGCCAGCAGCCCATGGGGTCTTTCAGGCGATGAGCAGTTCTTC. Translating gives CASSPWGLSGDEQFF.

The sample holds one count of this clone. The chain employs TRBV7-3 and TRBJ2-3; 9 positions match TRBD2. The CDR3 totals 17 residues. The V segment lost 4 bases and the J segment 3 bases; nucleotides outside the gene matches: 11. Germline V CDR1 and CDR2: SGHTA, FQGTGA. CDR3 coding DNA: TGTGCCAGCAGCTCAGCCCCGGGACTAGCAGTAACAGATACGCAGTATTTT. Translating gives CASSSAPGLAVTDTQYF.

This sequence joins TRBV7-3 and TRBJ2-3; 13 nucleotides match TRBD2. The CDR3 extends over 16 amino acids. CDR1 SGHTA and CDR2 FQGTGA come from the germline V gene. V gave up 4 bases and J gave up 2 bases; unmatched junction bases: 3. The DNA of the CDR3 is TGTGCCAGCAGCTGGGGACTAGCGGGATTCACAGATACGCAGTATTTT. Encoded protein: CASSWGLAGFTDTQYF.

The V gene is TRBV27, the J gene TRBJ2-1; D gene ambiguous. The CDR3 covers 13 residues. The germline V and J ends were trimmed by 3 bases and 5 bases, with 8 bases remaining between them. Germline CDR1 reads MNHEY; CDR2 reads SMNVEV (reference sequence). CDR3 sequence: CASSLVVHNEQFF. As DNA, the CDR3 is TGTGCCAGCAGTTTGGTTGTACACAATGAGCAGTTCTTC.

The V gene is TRBV5-6, the J gene TRBJ1-1; D ambiguous. The length of the CDR3 is 12 residues. CDR1 is SGHDT, CDR2 YYEEEE, per germline. Trimming pared 1 base from V and 4 bases from J, leaving 5 bases between. The CDR3 region is CASSLWATEAFF. CDR3 DNA sequence: TGTGCCAGCAGCTTGTGGGCCACTGAAGCTTTCTTT.

This rearrangement joins TRBV5-1 to TRBJ2-1; D unclear. CDR1 SGHRS and CDR2 YFSETQ come from the germline V gene. Trimming shortened V by 4 bases and J by 0 bases, and 14 bases separated the two germline ends. This CDR3 is 16 amino acids long. In nucleotides, the CDR3 is TGCGCCAGCAGCCCTTCAAGTCCTAGCTCCTACAATGAGCAGTTCTTC. Its translation is CASSPSSPSSYNEQFF.